This TCR beta chain was found in a study of STAT3 mutations in large granular lymphocyte leukemia (dated by TCRdb to between 2019 and 2020). For context, the study as a whole: Canonical activating STAT3 mutations were detected in roughly half of the longitudinally sequenced T-LGLL patients. Over half of the T-LGLL patients were given one or more immunosuppressive therapy regimens, and around 40% of the treated patients had a hematologic response. Patients with T-cell large granular lymphocyte leukemia underwent serial deep sequencing of TCRbeta CDR3 and STAT3 to reconstruct clonal hierarchy and dynamics. Approximately 19 representative T-LGLL cases were selected from an initial cohort of approximately 200 LGL patients for longitudinal TCRbeta and STAT3 sequencing. Two patients with natural killer LGL leukemia were also sequenced longitudinally as controls within the study. On average, sequencing was done at 3 to 5 time points per patient, with the number of samplings ranging from 2 to 8. What the work shows at the level of the full study, not this receptor alone: The linking of therapy response to changes in TCR clonal burden was complicated by variable intervals between samplings and differing treatment regimens. At least one immunodominant TCRbeta clonotype was identified in every T-LGLL patient, and multiple immunodominant subclonotypes were identified in about half of the T-LGLL patients. Persisting codominant clonotypes in some patients meant a small but highly pathogenic clone may have been missed. Because no samples were available when a clone first appeared, clonal expansion was inferred from samplings taken at other points. The burden of the dominant TCR clone was higher than the STAT3 mutant burden in several patients, which suggests that the STAT3 mutation arose secondarily inside a clone that had already expanded. TCR clonotype switching after therapy was seen in about 35% of the 18 patients, with all newly emerging clones being STAT3 wild type.

TCRbeta libraries were sequenced on an Illumina MiSeq, and an average of about 40,000 productive templates per sample was obtained. Multiplex PCR amplification was used to generate TCRbeta CDR3 libraries with the immunoSEQ assay. As for the original processing: Repertoire diversity was calculated as previously defined, with values near 0 taken to indicate extremely monoclonal samples. TCRdb provides this immuneACCESS table in a form limited to in-frame rearrangements. Some clones are lacking; in checked studies, under half of them reflect an unresolved V gene, and why the rest are absent is not known. From that table come the V and J calls and clone size; the DNA was used to work out D and trimming. The sample yields 25,000 to 30,000 clones; 70% to 80% were counted once. Together, the top ten hold 30% of the sample. Reading the germline V gene gives CDR1 KGHSH and CDR2 LQKENI. V and J are truncated by 2 bases and 5 bases respectively, leaving an intervening sequence of 13 bases. Taken from cysteine to phenylalanine, the CDR3 has 15 residues. The only DNA kept is the CDR3, 45 bases in frame from the first base.

As regards this clone: Its antigen is currently not known. The sample holds no much larger clone one base away, and base qualities are not on file.

The same DNA, extracted from blood mononuclear cells, served for both TCR sequencing and STAT3 sequencing. Recombination linked TRBV18 to TRBJ1-5; the D gene remains uncertain. The sequencing input was peripheral blood mononuclear cells. The clonotype was recovered from a woman aged 50 to 60 with T-cell large granular lymphocyte leukemia. Some clones in this sample may be carry-over from other donors' samples. The age is the age at diagnosis. The CDR3 amino acid sequence is: CASSPISGRDQPQHF. The DNA sequence is given as TGTGCCAGCTCACCAATATCGGGGAGAGATCAGCCCCAGCATTTT.